A selection of T cell receptor beta chains follows, all from one sample in a study of cytomegalovirus exposure and HLA in healthy donors. Generated by immunoSEQ multiplex PCR, the TCRdb table keeps only in-frame clones and is missing some. Of about 190,000 clones listed, around 79% were seen once; the top ten hold about 1.5%. The source material was PBMCs. The source is a young woman in good health and CMV-seronegative. The conserved cysteine and the conserved F or W are not part of the CDR3 here.

v_call cdr3_aa
TRBV7-9 ASSPSGGWEF
TRBV7-8 ASSSWTSGRVGEQF
TRBV9 ASSVAGGFSYEQY
TRBV27 ASTTWGLPGGPNEQF
TRBV6-5 ASYRGGNTEAF
TRBV28 ASRSPGGYGYT
TRBV10-3 AIGGGGGSVDEQF
TRBV27 ASRLAGGGQPQH
TRBV30 ASFGEKLF
TRBV6-6 ASSIAGGVTQY
TRBV27 ASSQAGYEQY
TRBV4-1 ASSRNRDKDYEQY
TRBV6-6 ASSYYATDTQY
TRBV6-1 ASSEGTGEQY
TRBV7-8 ASSLGSSGSFTEQY
TRBV27 ASSFEVSGELF
TRBV18 ASSLVAGLVSSGELF
TRBV29-1 SVKWGGGGNTIY
TRBV7-8 ASSLGRTAGELF
TRBV28 ASSDYTGEGFEAF
TRBV7-9 ASSGTEYGYT
TRBV4-1 ASSQETNTNYEQY
TRBV2 ASSEARTSGSGTDTQY
TRBV2 ASSERQGASNEKLF